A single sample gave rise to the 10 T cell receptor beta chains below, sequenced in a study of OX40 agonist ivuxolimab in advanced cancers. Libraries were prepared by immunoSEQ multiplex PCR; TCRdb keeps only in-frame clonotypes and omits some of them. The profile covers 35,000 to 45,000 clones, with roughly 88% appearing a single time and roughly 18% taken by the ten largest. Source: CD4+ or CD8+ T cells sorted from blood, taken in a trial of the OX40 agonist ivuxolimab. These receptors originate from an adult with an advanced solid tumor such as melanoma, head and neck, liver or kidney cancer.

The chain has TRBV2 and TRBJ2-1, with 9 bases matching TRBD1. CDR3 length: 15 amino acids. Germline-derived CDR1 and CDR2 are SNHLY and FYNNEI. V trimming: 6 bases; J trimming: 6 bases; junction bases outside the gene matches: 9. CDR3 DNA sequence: TGTGCCAGCAGGGAGGGACAGGGCGCAGTCAATGAGCAGTTCTTC. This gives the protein CASREGQGAVNEQFF.

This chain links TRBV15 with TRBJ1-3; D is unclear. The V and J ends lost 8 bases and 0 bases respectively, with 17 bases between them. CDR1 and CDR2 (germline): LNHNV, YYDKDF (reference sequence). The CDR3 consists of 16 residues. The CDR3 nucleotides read TGTGCCACCCGAGTAAGAGGCCCAGGCTCTGGAAACACCATATATTTT. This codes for CATRVRGPGSGNTIYF.

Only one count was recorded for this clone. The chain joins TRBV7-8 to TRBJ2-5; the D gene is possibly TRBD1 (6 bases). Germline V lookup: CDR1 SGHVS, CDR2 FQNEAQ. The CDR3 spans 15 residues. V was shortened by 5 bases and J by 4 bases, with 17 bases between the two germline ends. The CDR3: CASSPRTVPRETQYF. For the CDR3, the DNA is TGTGCCAGCAGCCCGAGGACAGTCCCAAGAGAGACCCAGTACTTC.

In DNA form, the CDR3 reads TGTGCCAGCAGCCCAGCAGGGGGAATAGCTGACGAGCAGTACTTC. Translated: CASSPAGGIADEQYF. The J gene is TRBJ2-7, the V gene TRBV9; 7 bases agree with TRBD1. The CDR3 consists of 15 residues. CDR1 is SGDLS, CDR2 YYNGEE, per germline. The J segment lost 5 bases and the V segment lost 4 bases, leaving 12 bases of the junction unmatched.

The CDR3 DNA sequence: TGTGCCACCAGCAAATTTTCGGATGACTGGGAGCAGAGCACCGGGGAGCTGTTTTTT. Encoded protein: CATSKFSDDWEQSTGELFF. The chain uses TRBV15 and TRBJ2-2; TRBD2 is a possible D gene (5 bases). Trimming shortened V by 4 bases and J by 4 bases, and 25 bases separated the two germline ends. CDR1 and CDR2 (germline): LNHNV, YYDKDF (reference sequence). The CDR3 has 19 residues.

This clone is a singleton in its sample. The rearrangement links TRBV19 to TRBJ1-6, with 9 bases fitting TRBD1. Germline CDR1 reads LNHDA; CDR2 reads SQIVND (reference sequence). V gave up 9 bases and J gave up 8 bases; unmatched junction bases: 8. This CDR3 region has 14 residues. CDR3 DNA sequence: TGTGCCAGCAGAACAGGGGGCTTGTATTCACCCCTCCACTTT. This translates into CASRTGGLYSPLHF.

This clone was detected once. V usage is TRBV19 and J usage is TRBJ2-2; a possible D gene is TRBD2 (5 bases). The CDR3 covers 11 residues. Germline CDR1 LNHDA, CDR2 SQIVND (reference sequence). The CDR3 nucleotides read TGTGCACCTGAGGAGGCCGGGGAGCTGTTTTTT. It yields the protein CAPEEAGELFF.

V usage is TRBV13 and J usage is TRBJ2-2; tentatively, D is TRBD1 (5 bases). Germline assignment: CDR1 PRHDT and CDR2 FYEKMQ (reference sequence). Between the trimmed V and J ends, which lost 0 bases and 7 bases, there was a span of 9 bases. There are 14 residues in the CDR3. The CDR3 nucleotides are TGTGCCAGCAGCTTAGGACAGGATGGCGGGGAGCTGTTTTTT. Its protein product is CASSLGQDGGELFF.

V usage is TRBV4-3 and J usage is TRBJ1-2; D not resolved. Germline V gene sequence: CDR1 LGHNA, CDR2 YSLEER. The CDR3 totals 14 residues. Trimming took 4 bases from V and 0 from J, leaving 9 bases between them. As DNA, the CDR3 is TGCGCCAGCAGCCCTCGGGTAACTAACTATGGCTACACCTTC. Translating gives CASSPRVTNYGYTF.

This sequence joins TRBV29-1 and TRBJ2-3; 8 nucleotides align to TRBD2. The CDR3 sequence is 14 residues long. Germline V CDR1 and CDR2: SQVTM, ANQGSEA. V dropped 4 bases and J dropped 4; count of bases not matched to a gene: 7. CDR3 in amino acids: CSVVSGGSADTQYF. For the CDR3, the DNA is TGCAGCGTTGTTTCGGGGGGGAGCGCAGATACGCAGTATTTT.